These 7 T cell receptor beta chains share one sample of origin, sequenced in a study of OX40 agonist ivuxolimab in advanced cancers. Measured with immunoSEQ multiplex PCR; TCRdb has only the in-frame clones, and not every one. The repertoire consists of about 67,000 clones, with about 85% occurring once and the leading ten covering around 2%. Sequencing was performed on CD4+ or CD8+ T cells sorted from blood, taken in a trial of the OX40 agonist ivuxolimab. The receptor source for this set is an adult with an advanced solid tumor such as melanoma, head and neck, liver or kidney cancer.

Only one count was recorded for this clone. The V and J genes are TRBV19 and TRBJ2-5; possible D gene TRBD2, 6 bases. Trimming cost V 8 bases and J 4 bases, with 14 bases left between them. The CDR3 covers 13 residues. Germline-derived CDR1 and CDR2 are LNHDA and SQIVND (reference sequence). The CDR3 bases are TGTGCCAGTGGAGGGCAGGTCGGAGAGACCCAGTACTTC. Amino acids: CASGGQVGETQYF. The full variable domain, with the rest looked up from reference TRBV19 and TRBJ2-5, is DGGITQSPKYLFRKEGQNVTLSCEQNLNHDAMYWYRQDPGQGLRLIYYSQIVNDFQKGDIAEGYSVSREKKESFPLTVTSAQKNPTAFYLCASGGQVGETQYFGPGTRLLVL.

The chain links TRBV9 to TRBJ2-3; 7 positions match TRBD2. The CDR3 spans 16 residues. From germline, CDR1 is SGDLS and CDR2 YYNGEE. Germline trimming cut 3 bases from V and 1 base from J; bases unmatched to any gene: 8. The CDR3 DNA sequence: TGTGCCAGCAGCGGCTCCGAGGGAGGGGGCACAGATACGCAGTATTTT. Translation gives CASSGSEGGGTDTQYF.

CDR3 bases: TGTGCCAGTAGTATCGACCCCTACAATGAGCAGTTCTTC. This translates into CASSIDPYNEQFF. V and J are TRBV19 and TRBJ2-1, with D uncertain. This CDR3 comprises 13 residues. The germline V and J ends were trimmed by 3 bases and 2 bases, with 5 bases remaining between them. CDR1 is LNHDA and CDR2 is SQIVND in the germline V gene (reference sequence).

This chain joins TRBV7-6 and TRBJ2-2; 8 bases map to TRBD1. This CDR3 is 14 amino acids long. Germline CDR1 reads SGHVS; CDR2 reads FNYEAQ. Trimming at V came to 3 bases and at J to 8 bases, leaving 5 bases not matched to a gene. CDR3 in amino acids: CASSFLQGVGELFF. Here the CDR3 DNA reads TGTGCCAGCAGCTTCTTACAGGGGGTTGGGGAGCTGTTTTTT.

The rearrangement joins TRBV10-3 to TRBJ2-1; 11 bases align to TRBD2. Germline values: CDR1 ENHRY, CDR2 SYGVKD. The CDR3 has 15 amino acids. The V and J ends lost 6 bases and 4 bases, in that order; junction bases with no gene match: 5. The CDR3 spells CAIRTSGKIYNEQFF. The DNA for the CDR3 is TGTGCCATCAGGACTAGCGGGAAGATTTACAATGAGCAGTTCTTC.

The chain employs TRBV13 and TRBJ2-5; D is undetermined. The CDR3 extends over 14 amino acids. Germline CDR1 reads PRHDT; CDR2 reads FYEKMQ (reference sequence). Trimming removed 5 bases at V and 2 bases at J, with 12 bases between. The CDR3 DNA is TGTGCCAGCAGCCCCGGTGTCATACAAGAGACCCAGTACTTC. It specifies CASSPGVIQETQYF.

The CDR3: CASSYGLAKNIQYF. Here the CDR3 DNA reads TGTGCCAGCAGTTACGGGCTAGCCAAAAACATTCAGTACTTC. This chain joins TRBV6-6 and TRBJ2-4; no clear D gene. CDR3 length equals 14 residues. Trimming removed 2 bases at V and 0 bases at J, with 5 bases between. Germline-derived CDR1 and CDR2 are MNHNY and SVGAGI (reference sequence).